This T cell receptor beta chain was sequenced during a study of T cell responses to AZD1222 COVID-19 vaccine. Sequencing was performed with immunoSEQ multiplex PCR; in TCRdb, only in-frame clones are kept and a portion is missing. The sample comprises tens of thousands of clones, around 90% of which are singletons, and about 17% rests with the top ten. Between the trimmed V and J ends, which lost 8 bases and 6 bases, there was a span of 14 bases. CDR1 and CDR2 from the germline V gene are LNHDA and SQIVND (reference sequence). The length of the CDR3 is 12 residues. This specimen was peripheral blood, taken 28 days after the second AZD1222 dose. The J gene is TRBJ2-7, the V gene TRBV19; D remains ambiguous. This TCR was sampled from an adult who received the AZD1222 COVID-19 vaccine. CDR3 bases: TGTGCCAGTGGGATCAGGATGGGCGAGCAGTACTTC. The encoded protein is CASGIRMGEQYF.